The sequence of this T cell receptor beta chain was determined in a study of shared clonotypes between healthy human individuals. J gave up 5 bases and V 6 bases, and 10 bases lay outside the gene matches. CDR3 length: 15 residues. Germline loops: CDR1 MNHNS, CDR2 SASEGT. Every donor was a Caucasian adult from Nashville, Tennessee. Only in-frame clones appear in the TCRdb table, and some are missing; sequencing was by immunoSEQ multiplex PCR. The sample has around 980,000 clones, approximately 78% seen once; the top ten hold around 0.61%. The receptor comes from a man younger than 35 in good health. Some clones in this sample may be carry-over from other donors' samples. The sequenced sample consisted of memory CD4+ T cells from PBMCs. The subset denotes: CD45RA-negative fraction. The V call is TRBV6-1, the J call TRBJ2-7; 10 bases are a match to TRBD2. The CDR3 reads CASRRIAGGANEQYF. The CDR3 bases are TGTGCCAGCAGGAGGATAGCGGGAGGTGCCAACGAGCAGTACTTC.